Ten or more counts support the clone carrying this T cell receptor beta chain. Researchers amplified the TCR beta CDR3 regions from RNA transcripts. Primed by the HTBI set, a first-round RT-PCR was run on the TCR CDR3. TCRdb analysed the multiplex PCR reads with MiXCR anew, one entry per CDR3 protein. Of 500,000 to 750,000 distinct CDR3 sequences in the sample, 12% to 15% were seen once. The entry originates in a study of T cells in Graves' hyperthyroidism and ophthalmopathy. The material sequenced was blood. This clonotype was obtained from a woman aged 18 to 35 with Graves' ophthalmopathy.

Written as DNA, the CDR3 is TGTGCCAGCAGGGACAGTTGGGCCAAAAACATTCAGTACTTC. It translates to CASRDSWAKNIQYF. V gene TRBV2 combines with J gene TRBJ2-4, with D possibly being TRBD1 (6 bases). The CDR3 covers 14 residues. Deletions cut 6 bases from V and 1 base from J, with 10 bases between. CDR1 and CDR2 from the germline V gene are SNHLY and FYNNEI.